These T cell receptor beta chains were read from a single sample in a study of blood T cell repertoires in COVID-19. Produced via immunoSEQ multiplex PCR; TCRdb's table is partial and in-frame only. Here the sample spans roughly 93,000 clones, about 85% being singletons. Input material: peripheral blood. These receptors were collected from a woman of 80 years or more with acute or convalescent COVID-19. The CDR3 runs from the conserved cysteine through the conserved F or W. A D gene is named only where the DNA matches it firmly. Expanded clones are given a class, and other clones once, few, many or no size at all.

v_gene,abundance,j_gene,d_gene,CDR3nt,CDR3aa
TRBV19,once,TRBJ1-5,.,TGTGCCAGTTCCGACAGGTTAAATCAGCCCCAGCATTTT,CASSDRLNQPQHF
TRBV7-2,.,TRBJ1-4,TRBD1,TGTGCCAGCAGCTCCCAGCCGGGACAGTATGAAAAACTGTTTTTT,CASSSQPGQYEKLFF
TRBV5-4,.,TRBJ2-1,.,TGTGCCAGCAGTGACAGCCGCAATGAGCAGTTCTTC,CASSDSRNEQFF
TRBV5-4,.,TRBJ1-2,.,TGTGCCAGCAGCTCCCTGACATCGGGAGGGAGCAAGGGCTACACCTTC,CASSSLTSGGSKGYTF
TRBV6-5,.,TRBJ2-1,TRBD1,TGTGCCAGCAGTCAACCAGACAGGGCCTGGGATGAGCAGTTCTTC,CASSQPDRAWDEQFF
TRBV28,.,TRBJ1-2,TRBD1,TGTGCCAGCAGTTCGCCCACTATAGACAGGGGGCGGGTTGGCTACACCTTC,CASSSPTIDRGRVGYTF
TRBV29-1,.,TRBJ1-1,.,TGCAGCGTACGCACCCTGTTTAGGGGCGGAACAGCTTTCTTT,CSVRTLFRGGTAFF
TRBV6-5,.,TRBJ1-2,TRBD1,TGTGCCAGCAGTCCAGGGGACAGGACGGCCTATGGCTACACCTTC,CASSPGDRTAYGYTF
TRBV6-5,.,TRBJ1-1,.,TGTGCCAGCAGTACCTCCGGGGGGCAGAACACTGAAGCTTTCTTT,CASSTSGGQNTEAFF
TRBV13,.,TRBJ1-1,.,TGTGCCAGCAGCTTACGCGGTGGGACTGAAGCTTTCTTT,CASSLRGGTEAFF
TRBV5-1,.,TRBJ2-5,.,TGCGCCAGCATCGACCCGGGGGGCGGAGAGACCCAGTACTTC,CASIDPGGGETQYF
TRBV5-4,.,TRBJ2-4,.,TGTGCCAGCAGCCACCAGGTCGAAAACATTCAGTACTTC,CASSHQVENIQYF
TRBV28,.,TRBJ1-2,TRBD1,TGTGCCAGCAGTTTATCAGGGGGTAACTATGGCTACACCTTC,CASSLSGGNYGYTF
TRBV29-1,.,TRBJ1-3,.,TGCAGCGTCCAAATACAGGCCTCTGGAAACACCATATATTTT,CSVQIQASGNTIYF
TRBV12-3/TRBV12-4,.,TRBJ1-4,.,TGTGCCAGCAGCCGACAGAGGGAAAAACTGTTTTTT,CASSRQREKLFF
TRBV7-2,.,TRBJ2-4,TRBD1,TGTGCCAGCGCACCGACAGGGGTACGGGCCAAAAACATTCAGTACTTC,CASAPTGVRAKNIQYF
TRBV28,.,TRBJ1-1,.,TGTGCCAGCAGTACTGAGGAGGGGATCCGTAGTTCCGAAGCTTTCTTT,CASSTEEGIRSSEAFF
TRBV6-5,.,TRBJ2-3,TRBD2,TGTGCCAGCAGTTCCCTAGCGGGGGTGACAGATACGCAGTATTTT,CASSSLAGVTDTQYF
TRBV4-3,few,TRBJ2-3,.,TGCGCCAGCAGCCAAGAGGGACTCCGGCTATCAGATACGCAGTATTTT,CASSQEGLRLSDTQYF
TRBV30,.,TRBJ2-5,.,TGTGCCTGGAGCGGCGGGGGCGCGGAGACCCAGTACTTC,CAWSGGGAETQYF
TRBV30,.,TRBJ2-3,TRBD2,TGTGCCTGGGCCAACGGGGGGTCTTCTACAGATACGCAGTATTTT,CAWANGGSSTDTQYF
TRBV9,few,TRBJ1-4,.,TGTGCCAGCAGCGTACGGGGGACGGCTAATGAAAAACTGTTTTTT,CASSVRGTANEKLFF
TRBV5-1,.,TRBJ2-3,.,TGCGCCAGCAGCTTTAAAGATACGCAGTATTTT,CASSFKDTQYF